The 3 T cell receptor beta chains below all came from one sample that was sequenced in a study of T-cell memory formation after mild COVID-19. TCRdb itself ran the 5' RACE reads through MiXCR, one entry per CDR3 protein. In the table there are hundreds of thousands of distinct CDR3 sequences, 15% to 20% of which are singletons. The sequenced material came from PBMCs or a T cell subset sorted from them (not recorded which). All receptors derive from an adult woman who had mild COVID-19 (a few samples of this study predate the infection). Cell type and time point are not known.

This clonotype was found many times. The J gene is TRBJ1-4, the V gene TRBV20-1; the match to TRBD1 covers 8 bases. The germline CDR1 and CDR2 sequences are DFQATT and SNEGSKA (reference sequence). The length of the CDR3 is 15 residues. The V gene end was trimmed by 0 bases and the J gene end by 8 bases; junction bases not matched to a gene: 8. The CDR3 is CSARDGQGGREKLFF. The DNA of the CDR3 is TGCAGTGCTAGAGATGGACAGGGCGGGCGAGAAAAACTGTTTTTT.

The CDR3 DNA sequence: TGCGCCAGCAGCCAAGATAATACGCTGGGGGGCCGGGAGGAGACCCAGTACTTC. Translated, it gives CASSQDNTLGGREETQYF. V usage is TRBV4-1 and J usage is TRBJ2-5; D is perhaps TRBD1 or TRBD2 (6 bases each). The CDR3 is made up of 18 amino acids. V was pared by 0 bases and J by 5 bases, with 22 bases between. Looked up from germline, CDR1 is MGHRA and CDR2 is YSYEKL.

This clonotype has a count of ten or more. V gene TRBV5-6 combines with J gene TRBJ2-6; TRBD1 matches 8 bases. CDR1 SGHDT and CDR2 YYEEEE come from the germline V gene. The V gene end was trimmed by 3 bases and the J gene end by 1 base; junction bases not matched to a gene: 6. The CDR3 is 17 amino acids. The CDR3 protein is CASSSTGVRSGANVLTF. The CDR3 nucleotides are TGTGCCAGCAGCTCGACAGGGGTGAGGTCTGGGGCCAACGTCCTGACTTTC.